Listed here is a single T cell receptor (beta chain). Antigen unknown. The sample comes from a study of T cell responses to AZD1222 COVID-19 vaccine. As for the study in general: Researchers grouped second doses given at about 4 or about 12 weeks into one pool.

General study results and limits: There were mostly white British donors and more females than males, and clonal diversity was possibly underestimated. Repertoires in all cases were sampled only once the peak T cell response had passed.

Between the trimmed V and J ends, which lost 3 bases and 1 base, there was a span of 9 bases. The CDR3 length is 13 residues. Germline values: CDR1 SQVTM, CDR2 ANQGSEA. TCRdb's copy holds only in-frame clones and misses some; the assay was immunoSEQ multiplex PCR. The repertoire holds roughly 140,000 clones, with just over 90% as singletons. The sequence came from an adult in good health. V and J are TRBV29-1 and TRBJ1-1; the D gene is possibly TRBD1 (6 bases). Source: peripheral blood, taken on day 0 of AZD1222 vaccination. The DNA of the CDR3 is TGCAGCGTTGATGACAGGAGGAACACTGAAGCTTTCTTT. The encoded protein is CSVDDRRNTEAFF.